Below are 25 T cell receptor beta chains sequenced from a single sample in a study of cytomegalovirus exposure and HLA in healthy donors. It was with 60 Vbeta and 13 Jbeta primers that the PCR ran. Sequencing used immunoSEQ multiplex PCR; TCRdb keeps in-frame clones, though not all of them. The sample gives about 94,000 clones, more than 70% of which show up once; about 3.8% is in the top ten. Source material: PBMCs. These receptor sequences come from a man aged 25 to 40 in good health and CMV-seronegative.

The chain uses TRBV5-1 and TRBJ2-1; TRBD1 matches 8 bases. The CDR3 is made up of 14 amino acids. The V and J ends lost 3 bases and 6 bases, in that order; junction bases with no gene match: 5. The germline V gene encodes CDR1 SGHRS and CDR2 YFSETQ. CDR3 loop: CASSSWTGSNEQFF. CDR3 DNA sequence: TGCGCCAGCAGCTCTTGGACAGGGAGCAATGAGCAGTTCTTC.

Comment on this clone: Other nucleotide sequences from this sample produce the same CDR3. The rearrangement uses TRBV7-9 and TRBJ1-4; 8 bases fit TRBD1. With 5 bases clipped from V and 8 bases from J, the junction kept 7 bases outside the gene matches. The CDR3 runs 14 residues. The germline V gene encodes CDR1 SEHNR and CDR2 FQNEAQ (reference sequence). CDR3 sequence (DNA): TGTGCCAGCAGCCTTACAGGGGGGAACGAAAAACTGTTTTTT. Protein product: CASSLTGGNEKLFF.

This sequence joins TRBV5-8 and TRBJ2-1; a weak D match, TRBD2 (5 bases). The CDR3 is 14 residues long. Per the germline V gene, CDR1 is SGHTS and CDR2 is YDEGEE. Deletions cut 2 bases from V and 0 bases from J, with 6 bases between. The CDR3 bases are TGTGCCAGCAGCTTAGGGAGCTCCTACAATGAGCAGTTCTTC. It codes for CASSLGSSYNEQFF.

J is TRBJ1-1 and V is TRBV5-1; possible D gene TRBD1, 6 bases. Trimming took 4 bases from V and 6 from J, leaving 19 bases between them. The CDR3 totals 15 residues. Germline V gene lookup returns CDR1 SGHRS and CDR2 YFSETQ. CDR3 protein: CASSGRGALNAEAFF. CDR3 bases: TGCGCCAGCAGCGGTCGGGGGGCTCTTAACGCTGAAGCTTTCTTT.

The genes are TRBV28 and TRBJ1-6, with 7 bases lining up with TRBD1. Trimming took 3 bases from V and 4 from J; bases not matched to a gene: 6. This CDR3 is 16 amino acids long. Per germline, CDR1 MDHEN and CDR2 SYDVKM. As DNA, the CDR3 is TGTGCCAGCAGTTTTAGTAGGGGACAGTATAATTCACCCCTCCACTTT. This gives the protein CASSFSRGQYNSPLHF.

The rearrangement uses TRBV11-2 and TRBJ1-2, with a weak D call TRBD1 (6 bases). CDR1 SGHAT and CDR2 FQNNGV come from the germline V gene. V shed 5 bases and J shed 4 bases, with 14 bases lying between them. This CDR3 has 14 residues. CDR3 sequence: CASSPSRGFYGYTF. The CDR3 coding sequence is TGTGCCAGCAGCCCTAGCAGGGGTTTCTATGGCTACACCTTC. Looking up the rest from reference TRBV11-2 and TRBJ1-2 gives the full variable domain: EAGVAQSPRYKIIEKRQSVAFWCNPISGHATLYWYQQILGQGPKLLIQFQNNGVVDDSQLPKDRFSAERLKGVDSTLKIQPAKLEDSAVYLCASSPSRGFYGYTFGSGTRLTVV.

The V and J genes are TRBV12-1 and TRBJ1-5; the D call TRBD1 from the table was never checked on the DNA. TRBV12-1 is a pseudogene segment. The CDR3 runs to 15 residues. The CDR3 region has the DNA TGTGCCAGCAGCTTTGGCACAGGGCACAATCAGCCCCAGCATTTT. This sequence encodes CASSFGTGHNQPQHF.

The CDR3 DNA reads TGTGCCAGCAGCCAAGATGGACAGGGCCCCCAGCCCCAGCATTTT. Encoded protein: CASSQDGQGPQPQHF. J is TRBJ1-5 and V is TRBV4-2, with 8 bases fitting TRBD1. Germline-derived CDR1 and CDR2 are LGHNA and YNFKEQ. Trimming at V came to 0 bases and at J to 7 bases, leaving 5 bases not matched to a gene. The CDR3 extends over 15 amino acids.

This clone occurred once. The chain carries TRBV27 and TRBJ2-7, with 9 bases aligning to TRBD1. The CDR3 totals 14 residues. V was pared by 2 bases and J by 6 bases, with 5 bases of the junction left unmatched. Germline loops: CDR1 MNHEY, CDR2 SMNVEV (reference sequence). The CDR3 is CASSLAGTGLEQYF. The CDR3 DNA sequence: TGTGCCAGCAGTTTAGCCGGGACAGGGCTCGAGCAGTACTTC.

CDR3 DNA: TGCGCCAGCAGCTTGGAGGCGCCAGGCTATGGCTACACCTTC. This codes for CASSLEAPGYGYTF. The chain combines TRBV5-1 with TRBJ1-2; D ambiguous. CDR3 length equals 14 residues. Trimming pared 0 bases from V and 4 bases from J, leaving 10 bases between. The V gene's germline CDR1 is SGHRS and CDR2 YFSETQ.

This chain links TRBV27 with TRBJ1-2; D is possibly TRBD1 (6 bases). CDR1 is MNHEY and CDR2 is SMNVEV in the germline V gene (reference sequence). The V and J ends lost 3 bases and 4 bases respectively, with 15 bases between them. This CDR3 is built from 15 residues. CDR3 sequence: CASSFRDTGRYGYTF. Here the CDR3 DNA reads TGTGCCAGCAGTTTTAGGGACACGGGACGCTATGGCTACACCTTC.

The CDR3 DNA reads TGTGCCAGCAGCTTAGAGCTAGCGACGAATGAGCAGTTCTTC. Translated, it gives CASSLELATNEQFF. This rearrangement joins TRBV7-2 to TRBJ2-1; possibly TRBD2 for D (6 bases). With 1 base removed from V and 7 bases from J, the gap between germline ends came to 11 bases. This CDR3 is 14 amino acids long. Germline loops: CDR1 SGHTA, CDR2 FQGNSA.

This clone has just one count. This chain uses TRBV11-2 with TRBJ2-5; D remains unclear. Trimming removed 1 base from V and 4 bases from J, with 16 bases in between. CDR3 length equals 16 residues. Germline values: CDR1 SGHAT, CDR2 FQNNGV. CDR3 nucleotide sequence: TGTGCCAGCAGCTTAGGCTCGAGAAGCGCCCGAGAGACCCAGTACTTC. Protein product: CASSLGSRSARETQYF.

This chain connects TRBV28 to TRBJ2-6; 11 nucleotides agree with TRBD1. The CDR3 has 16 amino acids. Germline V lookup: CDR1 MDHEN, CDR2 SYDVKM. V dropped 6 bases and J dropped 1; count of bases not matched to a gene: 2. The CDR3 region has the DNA TGTGCCAGCAGGGACAGGGGGCAATCTGGGGCCAACGTCCTGACTTTC. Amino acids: CASRDRGQSGANVLTF.

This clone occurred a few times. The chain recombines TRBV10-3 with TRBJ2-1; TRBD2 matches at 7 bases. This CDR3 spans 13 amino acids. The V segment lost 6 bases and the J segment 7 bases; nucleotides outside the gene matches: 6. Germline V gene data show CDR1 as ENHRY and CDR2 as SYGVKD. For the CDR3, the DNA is TGTGCCATCAGGGGAGGGCTCGGGAATGAGCAGTTCTTC. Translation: CAIRGGLGNEQFF.

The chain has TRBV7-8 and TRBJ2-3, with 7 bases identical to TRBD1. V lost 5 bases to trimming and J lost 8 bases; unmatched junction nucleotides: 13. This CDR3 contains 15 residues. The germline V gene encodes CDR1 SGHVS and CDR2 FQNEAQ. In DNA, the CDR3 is TGTGCCAGCAGCATCCGACAGGGCCCTTCAGTTACGCAGTATTTT. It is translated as CASSIRQGPSVTQYF. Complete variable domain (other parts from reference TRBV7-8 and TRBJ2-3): GAGVSQSPRYKVAKRGQDVALRCDPISGHVSLFWYQQALGQGPEFLTYFQNEAQLDKSGLPSDRFFAERPEGSVSTLKIQRTQQEDSAVYLCASSIRQGPSVTQYFGPGTRLTVL.

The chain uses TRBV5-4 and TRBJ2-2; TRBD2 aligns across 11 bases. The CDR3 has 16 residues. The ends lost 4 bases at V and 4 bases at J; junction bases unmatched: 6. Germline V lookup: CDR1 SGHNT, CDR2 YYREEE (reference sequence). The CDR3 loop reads CASSGGLAESTGELFF. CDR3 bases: TGTGCCAGCAGCGGGGGACTAGCGGAGAGCACCGGGGAGCTGTTTTTT.

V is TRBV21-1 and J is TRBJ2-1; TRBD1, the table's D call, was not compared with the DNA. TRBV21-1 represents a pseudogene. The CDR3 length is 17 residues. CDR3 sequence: CASSKTRDRGNYNEQFF. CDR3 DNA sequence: TGTGCCAGCAGCAAAACGAGGGACAGGGGCAACTACAATGAGCAGTTCTTC.

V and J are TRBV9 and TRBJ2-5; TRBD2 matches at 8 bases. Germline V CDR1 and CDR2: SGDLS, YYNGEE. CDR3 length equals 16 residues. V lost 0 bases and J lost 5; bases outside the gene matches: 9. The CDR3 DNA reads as TGTGCCAGCAGCGTAGGGTCTAGCGGGTCGCCCGAGACCCAGTACTTC. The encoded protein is CASSVGSSGSPETQYF.

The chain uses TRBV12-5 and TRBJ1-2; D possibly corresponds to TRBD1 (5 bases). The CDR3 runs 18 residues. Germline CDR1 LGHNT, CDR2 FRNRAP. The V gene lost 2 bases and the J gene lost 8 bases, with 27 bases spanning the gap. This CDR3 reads CASGLSSRWGDPLGGYTF. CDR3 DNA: TGTGCTAGTGGTTTGTCCTCCAGGTGGGGGGACCCACTGGGAGGCTACACCTTC.

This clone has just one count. CDR3 bases: TGTGCCAGCAGTGCTGGGACAGGGAACACCGGGGAGCTGTTTTTT. It encodes CASSAGTGNTGELFF. This sequence joins TRBV2 and TRBJ2-2; 8 positions agree with TRBD1. CDR3 length: 15 residues. Germline loops: CDR1 SNHLY, CDR2 FYNNEI. V lost 4 bases and J lost 1; bases outside the gene matches: 2. Combining the CDR3 with reference TRBV2 and TRBJ2-2 gives the whole variable domain EPEVTQTPSHQVTQMGQEVILRCVPISNHLYFYWYRQILGQKVEFLVSFYNNEISEKSEIFDDQFSVERPDGSNFTLKIRSTKLEDSAMYFCASSAGTGNTGELFFGEGSRLTVL.

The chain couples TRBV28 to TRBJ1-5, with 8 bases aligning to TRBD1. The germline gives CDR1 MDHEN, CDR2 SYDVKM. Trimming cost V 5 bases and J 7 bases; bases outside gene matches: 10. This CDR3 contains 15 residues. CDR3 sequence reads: CASSMDRAPKQPQHF. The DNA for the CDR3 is TGTGCCAGCAGTATGGACAGGGCCCCAAAACAGCCCCAGCATTTT.

The CDR3, as DNA: TGTGCCAGCAGTGGACAGGGTGATTCACCCCTCCACTTT. Amino acid sequence: CASSGQGDSPLHF. This rearrangement joins TRBV2 to TRBJ1-6, with 7 bases matching TRBD1. From germline, CDR1 is SNHLY and CDR2 FYNNEI. The ends lost 4 bases at V and 8 bases at J; junction bases unmatched: 2. This CDR3 region has 13 residues.

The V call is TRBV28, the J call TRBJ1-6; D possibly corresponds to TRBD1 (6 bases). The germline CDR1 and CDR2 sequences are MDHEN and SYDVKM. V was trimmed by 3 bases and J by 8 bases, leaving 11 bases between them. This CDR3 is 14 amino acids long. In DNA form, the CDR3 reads TGTGCCAGCAGTTTGGGGCAGGGGCATTCACCCCTCCACTTT. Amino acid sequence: CASSLGQGHSPLHF.

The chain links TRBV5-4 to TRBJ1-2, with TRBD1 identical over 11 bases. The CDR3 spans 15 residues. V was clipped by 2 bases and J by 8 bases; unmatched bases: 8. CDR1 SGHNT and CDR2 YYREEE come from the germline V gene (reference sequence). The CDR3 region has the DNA TGTGCCAGCAGCTTCACCGGGACAGGGGGTAGAGGCTACACCTTC. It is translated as CASSFTGTGGRGYTF.